These 25 T cell receptor beta chains were all obtained from the same sample, sequenced in a study of OX40 agonist ivuxolimab in advanced cancers. The repertoire was sequenced with immunoSEQ multiplex PCR; TCRdb's copy has only in-frame clones and lacks some. The top ten hold about 0.3% of the sample, which has 100,000 to 120,000 clones, approximately 90% seen once. The material was CD4+ or CD8+ T cells sorted from blood, obtained in a trial of the OX40 agonist ivuxolimab. Source of these receptors: an adult with an advanced solid tumor such as melanoma, head and neck, liver or kidney cancer.

V is TRBV4-2 and J is TRBJ1-2; no definite D call. This CDR3 is 16 amino acids long. Trimming cost V 5 bases and J 5 bases, with 21 bases left between them. The V gene's germline CDR1 is LGHNA and CDR2 YNFKEQ. CDR3 region: CASSLATGWGDYGYTF. The DNA of the CDR3 is TGTGCCAGCAGCTTAGCAACGGGATGGGGTGATTATGGCTACACCTTC.

V is TRBV7-8 and J is TRBJ1-5, with 8 bases identical to TRBD1. Germline CDR1 reads SGHVS; CDR2 reads FQNEAQ. J was trimmed by 9 bases and V by 5 bases; bases with no gene match: 12. The CDR3 has 15 residues. The CDR3 bases are TGTGCCAGCAGCCGCCCCGGACAGGGTTTGAGGCCCCAGCATTTT. Translating it yields CASSRPGQGLRPQHF.

Written as DNA, the CDR3 is TGCGCCAGCAGCCAAGAGGGATGGGTCCCTAACTATGGCTACACCTTC. It encodes CASSQEGWVPNYGYTF. The J gene is TRBJ1-2, the V gene TRBV4-3; D is uncertain. This CDR3 spans 16 amino acids. Trimming shortened V by 0 bases and J by 0 bases, and 11 bases separated the two germline ends. Germline V CDR1 and CDR2: LGHNA, YSLEER.

V and J are TRBV5-1 and TRBJ2-3; 7 bases are shared with TRBD1. CDR1 and CDR2 (germline): SGHRS, YFSETQ. This CDR3 is built from 15 residues. V shed 7 bases, J shed 0 bases, and the junction held 8 bases outside the gene matches. The CDR3 reads CASHLWGQSTDTQYF. The CDR3 region has the DNA TGCGCCAGCCATTTATGGGGACAGAGCACAGATACGCAGTATTTT.

The chain combines TRBV30 with TRBJ2-3; 12 nucleotides align to TRBD2. With 8 bases clipped from V and 2 bases from J, the junction kept 8 bases outside the gene matches. CDR3 size: 15 residues. Germline V gene data show CDR1 as GTSNPN and CDR2 as SVGIG (reference sequence). For the CDR3, the DNA is TGTGCCACTACTGGACTAGCGGGGTCCACAGATACGCAGTATTTT. As protein: CATTGLAGSTDTQYF.

This clone was detected a few times. The chain links TRBV7-2 to TRBJ1-5; D uncertain. CDR1 is SGHTA and CDR2 is FQGNSA in the germline V gene. V was pared by 1 base and J by 1 base, with 11 bases between. The CDR3 consists of 16 residues. CDR3: CASSLGSVASNQPQHF. The CDR3 DNA follows: TGTGCCAGCAGCTTAGGGAGTGTAGCAAGCAATCAGCCCCAGCATTTT.

The count of this clone is one. The rearrangement uses TRBV2 and TRBJ2-1; 11 bases match TRBD1. V shed 4 bases and J 6 bases; nucleotides not matched to a gene: 5. The CDR3 is made up of 15 amino acids. Germline lookup yields CDR1 SNHLY and CDR2 FYNNEI. The CDR3 reads CASSGDRGIGNEQFF. The CDR3, as DNA: TGTGCCAGCAGTGGGGACAGGGGGATTGGCAATGAGCAGTTCTTC.

In DNA form, the CDR3 reads TGCAGCGTTCTTGGGAGTAGCCACGAGCAGTACTTC. As protein: CSVLGSSHEQYF. The chain uses TRBV29-1 and TRBJ2-7; D is perhaps TRBD2 (5 bases). The germline gives CDR1 SQVTM, CDR2 ANQGSEA. The CDR3 is 12 amino acids. V was pared by 5 bases and J by 5 bases, with 13 bases between.

The chain couples TRBV7-6 to TRBJ2-2; no firm D call. The CDR3 covers 12 residues. CDR1 and CDR2 (germline): SGHVS, FNYEAQ. Trimming took 5 bases from V and 7 from J, leaving 8 bases between them. CDR3: CASSVVYGELFF. In DNA, the CDR3 is TGTGCCAGCAGCGTAGTCTACGGGGAGCTGTTTTTT.

This chain connects TRBV5-4 to TRBJ1-1; perhaps TRBD1 as D (5 bases). The V end lost 0 bases, the J end lost 5 bases, and 20 bases lay between the germline ends. The CDR3 is 17 amino acids. Germline CDR1 is SGHNT and CDR2 is YYREEE (reference sequence). CDR3 DNA sequence: TGTGCCAGCAGCTTGGCCCGGGGCAGGGATGTTGCGACTGAAGCTTTCTTT. This codes for CASSLARGRDVATEAFF.

The chain employs TRBV5-6 and TRBJ2-3, with D unclear. In germline, CDR1 is SGHDT, CDR2 YYEEEE. Deletions cut 0 bases from V and 0 bases from J, with 2 bases between. This CDR3 has 13 amino acids. The CDR3 loop reads CASSLESTDTQYF. The CDR3 DNA is TGTGCCAGCAGCTTGGAGAGCACAGATACGCAGTATTTT.

The genes are TRBV7-8 and TRBJ1-1; D is unclear. Germline CDR1 reads SGHVS; CDR2 reads FQNEAQ. V lost 1 base, J lost 4 bases, and 7 bases lay in between. The CDR3 runs 13 residues. CDR3 residues: CASSLEQITEAFF. Written as DNA, the CDR3 is TGTGCCAGCAGCTTAGAACAGATCACTGAAGCTTTCTTT.

The chain carries TRBV7-9 and TRBJ2-7, with D unclear. CDR3 length: 14 amino acids. V lost 0 bases and J lost 3, with 9 bases in between. CDR1 and CDR2 from the germline V gene are SEHNR and FQNEAQ (reference sequence). The CDR3 DNA reads as TGTGCCAGCAGCTTAGCGCTTTTCGGCTACGAGCAGTACTTC. Its translation is CASSLALFGYEQYF.

The chain has TRBV9 and TRBJ1-1; 9 nucleotides align to TRBD1. With V trimmed by 0 bases and J by 3 bases, 3 bases remained unmatched. The CDR3 is 15 amino acids. CDR1 SGDLS and CDR2 YYNGEE come from the germline V gene. The CDR3, as DNA: TGTGCCAGCAGCGTAGCGACAGGGGGGGACACTGAAGCTTTCTTT. It is translated as CASSVATGGDTEAFF.

The chain couples TRBV27 to TRBJ2-2, with D perhaps being TRBD1 or TRBD2 (7 bases each). This CDR3 region has 14 residues. Germline CDR1 reads MNHEY; CDR2 reads SMNVEV (reference sequence). Trimming stripped 6 bases from V and 7 bases from J, with 15 bases between. The CDR3 DNA sequence: TGTGCCAGCAGCTCAGGGGGGGCGAACGGGGAGCTGTTTTTT. This encodes CASSSGGANGELFF.

This chain uses TRBV9 with TRBJ2-2, with 9 positions matching TRBD1. This CDR3 contains 15 residues. V lost 2 bases, J lost 6 bases, and 5 bases stayed unmatched. Germline CDR1 is SGDLS and CDR2 is YYNGEE. In DNA form, the CDR3 reads TGTGCCAGCAGCGTCGGGACAGGGAATCCCGGGGAGCTGTTTTTT. Encoded protein: CASSVGTGNPGELFF.

V and J are TRBV4-2 and TRBJ2-1, with 9 bases identical to TRBD2. With 1 base clipped from V and 9 bases from J, the junction kept 4 bases outside the gene matches. This CDR3 is 14 amino acids long. Germline CDR1 LGHNA, CDR2 YNFKEQ. The CDR3, as DNA: TGTGCCAGCAGCCAAGGGAGCGGGAGGCCTGAGCAGTTCTTC. Translation: CASSQGSGRPEQFF.

The chain has TRBV5-4 and TRBJ2-3; the D gene is possibly TRBD2 (6 bases). CDR1 is SGHNT and CDR2 is YYREEE in the germline V gene (reference sequence). The CDR3 consists of 15 residues. V gave up 0 bases and J gave up 2 bases, with 10 bases separating them. CDR3 region: CASSLGTITTDTQYF. In nucleotides, the CDR3 is TGTGCCAGCAGCTTGGGGACTATCACCACAGATACGCAGTATTTT.

V gene TRBV5-6 combines with J gene TRBJ2-7; no clear D gene. The germline V gene encodes CDR1 SGHDT and CDR2 YYEEEE. Trimming pared 0 bases from V and 5 bases from J, leaving 3 bases between. The CDR3 runs 11 residues. DNA of the CDR3: TGTGCCAGCAGCTTGGTCAACGAGCAGTACTTC. This sequence encodes CASSLVNEQYF.

The chain carries TRBV29-1 and TRBJ2-2; D not resolved. The CDR3 totals 14 residues. The V end lost 5 bases, the J end lost 8 bases, and 18 bases lay between the germline ends. Germline V gene lookup returns CDR1 SQVTM and CDR2 ANQGSEA. CDR3 amino acids: CSVSRDTRAGELFF. In DNA form, the CDR3 reads TGCAGCGTTTCTAGAGACACCCGGGCTGGGGAGCTGTTTTTT.

This clone was seen just once. This sequence joins TRBV5-1 and TRBJ2-7; 9 nucleotides align to TRBD1. Germline CDR1 reads SGHRS; CDR2 reads YFSETQ. V lost 1 base and J lost 1; bases outside the gene matches: 3. This CDR3 is built from 15 residues. CDR3 residues: CASSLTGQGSYEQYF. Here the CDR3 DNA reads TGCGCCAGCAGCTTGACGGGACAGGGATCCTACGAGCAGTACTTC.

This rearrangement joins TRBV5-1 to TRBJ2-3, with 7 bases lining up with TRBD1. The trim removed 0 bases at V and 4 bases at J, leaving 11 bases unmatched. CDR1 is SGHRS, CDR2 YFSETQ, per germline. The CDR3 is 17 amino acids. The CDR3 reads CASSLARRRGPADTQYF. CDR3 coding DNA: TGCGCCAGCAGCTTGGCGCGTCGAAGGGGGCCGGCAGATACGCAGTATTTT.

The genes are TRBV18 and TRBJ1-3; the match to TRBD1 covers 7 bases. The germline V gene encodes CDR1 KGHSH and CDR2 LQKENI. CDR3 length equals 15 residues. Losses at the gene ends were 4 bases for V and 2 bases for J; bases not matched to a gene: 5. The CDR3 spells CASSLGTEAGNTIYF. Here the CDR3 DNA reads TGTGCCAGCTCACTAGGGACAGAAGCTGGAAACACCATATATTTT. Using reference TRBV18 and TRBJ1-3 for the parts outside the CDR3, the full variable domain is NAGVMQNPRHLVRRRGQEARLRCSPMKGHSHVYWYRQLPEEGLKFMVYLQKENIIDESGMPKERFSAEFPKEGPSILRIQQVVRGDSAAYFCASSLGTEAGNTIYFGEGSWLTVV.

This clone was observed a handful of times. The genes are TRBV10-3 and TRBJ1-2; the D is unclear. The length of the CDR3 is 18 residues. CDR1 is ENHRY, CDR2 SYGVKD, per germline. The germline V and J ends were trimmed by 0 bases and 5 bases, with 22 bases remaining between them. CDR3 coding DNA: TGTGCCATCAGTGAGTCGATATGGCGTCCCACCCCTAGTTATGGCTACACCTTC. Amino acids: CAISESIWRPTPSYGYTF.

This sequence joins TRBV30 and TRBJ1-1; possibly TRBD1 for D (5 bases). Trimming stripped 2 bases from V and 3 bases from J, with 10 bases between. There are 13 residues in the CDR3. The germline gives CDR1 GTSNPN, CDR2 SVGIG (reference sequence). CDR3 loop: CAWSQGRDTEAFF. The CDR3 DNA sequence: TGTGCCTGGAGTCAGGGTCGGGACACTGAAGCTTTCTTT.